These 30 T cell receptor beta chains were all obtained from the same sample, sequenced in a study of Graves' ophthalmopathy and Graves' hyperthyroidism. As the template, RNA transcripts were used to amplify TCR beta CDR3 regions. Amplification began with first-round RT-PCR using HTBI primers, then second-round multiplex PCR was performed. TCRdb processed the multiplex PCR reads anew with MiXCR; each CDR3 protein has one entry. The sample contains almost 400,000 distinct CDR3 sequences, about 17% of which appear only once. Sequencing was carried out using peripheral blood. These receptors all stem from a woman under 30 with Graves' ophthalmopathy.

In its sample, this clonotype was seen many times. The chain links TRBV27 to TRBJ2-2; 8 positions agree with TRBD1. The germline CDR1 and CDR2 sequences are MNHEY and SMNVEV (reference sequence). The ends lost 2 bases at V and 4 bases at J; junction bases unmatched: 6. This CDR3 has 16 residues. CDR3 in amino acids: CASSLRAGGSTGELFF. The CDR3 coding sequence is TGTGCCAGCAGTTTAAGGGCAGGGGGCAGCACCGGGGAGCTGTTTTTT.

The chain couples TRBV4-1 to TRBJ2-2; 11 bases line up with TRBD2. The CDR3 totals 14 residues. Germline V CDR1 and CDR2: MGHRA, YSYEKL. With 5 bases clipped from V and 6 bases from J, the junction kept 2 bases outside the gene matches. The CDR3 spells CASSLAGGPGELFF. CDR3 in DNA: TGCGCCAGCAGCTTAGCGGGAGGGCCCGGGGAGCTGTTTTTT.

This clonotype showed up many times. One base away lies a much larger clone, so this may be a sequencing read error. The chain employs TRBV7-2 and TRBJ1-2; tentative D call: TRBD1 (5 bases). V lost 5 bases and J 4 bases, leaving 11 bases between the germline ends. The CDR3 extends over 13 amino acids. Per the germline V gene, CDR1 is SGHTA and CDR2 is FQGNSA. CDR3 sequence (DNA): TGTGCCAGCAGCCGGGGCAGCGTCTATGGCTACACCTTC. Translated, it gives CASSRGSVYGYTF.

The table lists this clonotype with many counts. The chain recombines TRBV11-2 with TRBJ1-5, with 9 bases aligning to TRBD1. Germline values: CDR1 SGHAT, CDR2 FQNNGV. The CDR3 has 16 residues. J lost 6 bases, V lost 0 bases, and 6 bases had no gene match. This CDR3 is CASSLEAGTGIQPQHF. DNA of the CDR3: TGTGCCAGCAGCTTAGAGGCCGGGACAGGGATTCAGCCCCAGCATTTT.

This clonotype was observed at least ten times. The chain recombines TRBV30 with TRBJ1-1, with a tentative D call TRBD1 (6 bases). The V gene's germline CDR1 is GTSNPN and CDR2 SVGIG (reference sequence). V shed 0 bases and J shed 0 bases, with 17 bases lying between them. The length of the CDR3 is 17 residues. The CDR3 is CAWSVPGATIMNTEAFF. DNA for the CDR3: TGTGCCTGGAGTGTACCAGGGGCCACTATTATGAACACTGAAGCTTTCTTT.

This clonotype was counted many times. The rearrangement joins TRBV6-2 or TRBV6-3 to TRBJ1-1; TRBD1 aligns across 8 bases. The CDR3 totals 16 residues. V shed 7 bases, J shed 0 bases, and the junction held 10 bases outside the gene matches. Germline values: CDR1 MNHEY, CDR2 SVGEGT. CDR3 region: CASIRQGRLMNTEAFF. The CDR3 nucleotides are TGTGCCAGCATCAGACAGGGGCGCCTGATGAACACTGAAGCTTTCTTT.

Here the CDR3 DNA reads TGTGCCAGCAGCTTAGACTCGGGAGGAAGGTACACCGGGGAGCTGTTTTTT. It codes for CASSLDSGGRYTGELFF. This chain joins TRBV11-2 and TRBJ2-2; 7 bases match TRBD2. The CDR3 has 17 amino acids. After removal of 0 bases from V and 3 bases from J, the junction contained 7 bases not matched to a gene. Germline V lookup: CDR1 SGHAT, CDR2 FQNNGV.

This clonotype was observed many times. J is TRBJ2-2 and V is TRBV28; TRBD1 agrees at 10 bases. The CDR3 length is 18 residues. With 6 bases clipped from V and 1 base from J, the junction kept 11 bases outside the gene matches. CDR1 is MDHEN, CDR2 SYDVKM, per germline. The CDR3 loop reads CASSPTGTGAKNTGELFF. The CDR3 DNA reads as TGTGCCAGCAGCCCTACCGGGACAGGGGCCAAGAACACCGGGGAGCTGTTTTTT.

The table lists this clonotype with many counts. V is TRBV12-3 or TRBV12-4 and J is TRBJ1-3; D gene uncertain. The germline V and J ends were trimmed by 6 bases and 4 bases, with 16 bases remaining between them. This CDR3 has 15 amino acids. The CDR3 DNA is TGTGCCAGCAGCCGACCCGTCACACGCGGAAACACCATATATTTT. It is translated as CASSRPVTRGNTIYF.

This clonotype was seen ten or more times. The V call is TRBV30, the J call TRBJ2-7, with a possible D match to TRBD2 (7 bases). Trimming left V 4 bases short and J 3 bases short, with 13 bases between. The CDR3 is 13 residues long. Germline assignment: CDR1 GTSNPN and CDR2 SVGIG (reference sequence). The CDR3 sequence is CAWKGGGYYEQYF. The CDR3 nucleotides are TGTGCCTGGAAGGGGGGGGGTTACTACGAGCAGTACTTC.

The CDR3 sequence: CASSEPTGWRVDQPQHF. CDR3 nucleotides: TGTGCCAGCAGTGAACCGACAGGTTGGAGGGTAGACCAGCCCCAGCATTTT. The V call is TRBV6-1, the J call TRBJ1-5; a possible D gene is TRBD1 (6 bases). This CDR3 comprises 17 residues. CDR1 and CDR2 (germline): MNHNS, SASEGT. V was cut by 2 bases and J by 7 bases, with 21 bases left in between.

This clonotype has ten or more counts. The chain uses TRBV7-2 and TRBJ2-7; the match to TRBD1 covers 10 bases. The ends lost 3 bases at V and 3 bases at J; junction bases unmatched: 2. Germline loops: CDR1 SGHTA, CDR2 FQGNSA. This CDR3 has 14 residues. The CDR3 protein is CASSLWDRGYEQYF. The CDR3 DNA reads as TGTGCCAGCAGCTTGTGGGACAGGGGCTACGAGCAGTACTTC.

This clonotype was counted ten times or more. V and J are TRBV6-1 and TRBJ2-3; 7 nucleotides line up with TRBD2. The CDR3 runs 14 residues. Germline trimming cut 2 bases from V and 7 bases from J; bases unmatched to any gene: 6. CDR1 and CDR2 (germline): MNHNS, SASEGT. The CDR3 nucleotides read TGTGCCAGCAGTGAATCGGGGGGAGGAAATACGCAGTATTTT. It yields the protein CASSESGGGNTQYF.

This clonotype was counted between two and nine times. The rearrangement links TRBV2 to TRBJ2-7, with TRBD2 identical over 11 bases. Germline V lookup: CDR1 SNHLY, CDR2 FYNNEI. The CDR3 loop spans 15 amino acids. Trimming removed 2 bases from V and 7 bases from J; junction bases left unmatched: 7. CDR3 DNA: TGTGCCAGCAGTGAAACCCTAGCGGGGGGTGGGGAGCAGTACTTC. Its translation: CASSETLAGGGEQYF. Full variable domain (missing parts from reference TRBV2 and TRBJ2-7): EPEVTQTPSHQVTQMGQEVILRCVPISNHLYFYWYRQILGQKVEFLVSFYNNEISEKSEIFDDQFSVERPDGSNFTLKIRSTKLEDSAMYFCASSETLAGGGEQYFGPGTRLTVT.

The rearrangement uses TRBV30 and TRBJ2-4; D is unresolved. Trimming stripped 1 base from V and 0 bases from J, with 7 bases between. The CDR3 runs to 14 residues. Per the germline V gene, CDR1 is GTSNPN and CDR2 is SVGIG (reference sequence). CDR3 amino acids: CAWSDSSAKNIQYF. CDR3 nucleotides: TGTGCCTGGAGTGACAGTTCAGCCAAAAACATTCAGTACTTC.

At least ten counts were recorded for this clonotype. The chain is built from TRBV7-8 and TRBJ1-1; 10 bases map to TRBD1. J was trimmed by 6 bases and V by 5 bases; bases with no gene match: 6. Germline CDR1 and CDR2: SGHVS and FQNEAQ. The CDR3 length is 14 residues. CDR3 bases: TGTGCCAGCAGCGAAGGGGGGACAGGGGCTGAAGCTTTCTTT. Translating gives CASSEGGTGAEAFF.

This clonotype has a count of ten or more. The chain uses TRBV2 and TRBJ1-1, with a weak D call TRBD1 (5 bases). This CDR3 is 15 amino acids long. Germline CDR1 reads SNHLY; CDR2 reads FYNNEI. V lost 7 bases and J 3 bases, leaving 18 bases between the germline ends. As DNA, the CDR3 is TGTGCCAGCAAGAAGGGGATAGGGGAGCACACTGAAGCTTTCTTT. The encoded protein is CASKKGIGEHTEAFF.

The genes are TRBV6-1 and TRBJ2-5, with TRBD1 matching over 8 bases. The CDR3 loop spans 14 amino acids. V gave up 6 bases and J gave up 4 bases; unmatched junction bases: 7. Germline values: CDR1 MNHNS, CDR2 SASEGT. In nucleotides, the CDR3 is TGTGCCAGCAGATCGGACAGGGCGTTAGAGACCCAGTACTTC. Its translation is CASRSDRALETQYF.

This clonotype has ten or more counts. The CDR3 DNA reads as TGCAGTGCTAGCCGGCTGAGGGGTAGGATGAACACTGAAGCTTTCTTT. It codes for CSASRLRGRMNTEAFF. The rearrangement uses TRBV20-1 and TRBJ1-1; tentative D call: TRBD1 (5 bases). Germline V gene sequence: CDR1 DFQATT, CDR2 SNEGSKA (reference sequence). The CDR3 is 16 amino acids. Trimming left V 3 bases short and J 0 bases short, with 17 bases between.

This clonotype has at least ten counts. V is TRBV6-5 and J is TRBJ1-5; D not resolved. V dropped 0 bases and J dropped 1 base, with 7 bases sitting between them. The CDR3 is made up of 15 amino acids. Looked up from germline, CDR1 is MNHEY and CDR2 is SVGAGI. The CDR3 nucleotides read TGTGCCAGCAGTTACTCGACGCAGAGCAATCAGCCCCAGCATTTT. Translated, it gives CASSYSTQSNQPQHF.

This clonotype was seen ten or more times. The V and J genes are TRBV7-2 and TRBJ2-7; D call uncertain. The CDR3 is made up of 13 amino acids. V was pared by 8 bases and J by 5 bases, with 16 bases between. Germline V gene lookup returns CDR1 SGHTA and CDR2 FQGNSA. CDR3 bases: TGTGCCAGCGGTCTTATGAGGTCCCACGAGCAGTACTTC. This gives the protein CASGLMRSHEQYF. Based on the CDR3 plus reference TRBV7-2 and TRBJ2-7, the full variable domain is GAGVSQSPSNKVTEKGKDVELRCDPISGHTALYWYRQSLGQGLEFLIYFQGNSAPDKSGLPSDRFSAERTGGSVSTLTIQRTQQEDSAVYLCASGLMRSHEQYFGPGTRLTVT.

This clonotype has ten or more counts. The CDR3 DNA sequence: TGTGCCAGCACCTTGACTGACGCTCCCCGGGACACCAAATCCTACGAGCAGTACTTC. Its translation is CASTLTDAPRDTKSYEQYF. The chain is built from TRBV6-4 and TRBJ2-7; D might be TRBD1 (6 bases). The CDR3 covers 19 residues. Germline lookup yields CDR1 MRHNA and CDR2 SNTAGT. V dropped 7 bases and J dropped 1 base, with 29 bases sitting between them.

This clonotype was recorded at least ten times. The V call is TRBV10-3, the J call TRBJ2-7; D could derive from TRBD1 or TRBD2 (5 bases each). Trimming removed 2 bases at V and 2 bases at J, with 10 bases between. This CDR3 has 14 amino acids. In germline, CDR1 is ENHRY, CDR2 SYGVKD. The CDR3 sequence: CAISENQGAYEQYF. In DNA form, the CDR3 reads TGTGCCATCAGTGAGAACCAGGGAGCCTACGAGCAGTACTTC.

Ten or more counts support this clonotype. This chain links TRBV11-2 with TRBJ2-2; the D gene could be TRBD1 or TRBD2 (5 bases each). The CDR3 loop spans 16 amino acids. Trimming took 8 bases from V and 2 from J, leaving 18 bases between them. Germline V lookup: CDR1 SGHAT, CDR2 FQNNGV. In nucleotides, the CDR3 is TGTGCCAGCGGGACCTCAAGGCCGATAAACACCGGGGAGCTGTTTTTT. Translation gives CASGTSRPINTGELFF. Filled out from reference TRBV11-2 and TRBJ2-2, the complete variable domain reads EAGVAQSPRYKIIEKRQSVAFWCNPISGHATLYWYQQILGQGPKLLIQFQNNGVVDDSQLPKDRFSAERLKGVDSTLKIQPAKLEDSAVYLCASGTSRPINTGELFFGEGSRLTVL.

There are many counts of this clonotype. The J gene is TRBJ2-4, the V gene TRBV30; the D gene is possibly TRBD2 (5 bases). Looked up from germline, CDR1 is GTSNPN and CDR2 is SVGIG (reference sequence). V was cut by 0 bases and J by 0 bases, with 12 bases left in between. This CDR3 is 16 amino acids long. The CDR3 reads CAWSVGGRIAKNIQYF. The CDR3 region has the DNA TGTGCCTGGAGTGTAGGAGGCAGGATAGCCAAAAACATTCAGTACTTC.

This clonotype was seen many times. The chain uses TRBV12-3 or TRBV12-4 and TRBJ2-2; maybe TRBD1 (6 bases). CDR3 size: 15 residues. Deletions cut 5 bases from V and 0 bases from J, with 10 bases between. This CDR3 is CASSLRTANTGELFF. CDR3 bases: TGTGCCAGCAGTCTGCGGACAGCGAACACCGGGGAGCTGTTTTTT.

This clonotype has a count of ten or more. This rearrangement joins TRBV28 to TRBJ2-7, with D possibly TRBD2 on 5 matching bases. This CDR3 is built from 12 residues. The V end lost 7 bases, the J end lost 6 bases, and 13 bases lay between the germline ends. Germline V gives CDR1 MDHEN, CDR2 SYDVKM. CDR3 in DNA: TGTGCCAGCATTGGACTGCTTCGCGAGCAGTACTTC. This encodes CASIGLLREQYF.

This clonotype was observed many times. This chain connects TRBV7-2 to TRBJ2-7; 7 bases line up with TRBD1. V lost 5 bases, J lost 0 bases, and 7 bases stayed unmatched. The germline CDR1 and CDR2 sequences are SGHTA and FQGNSA. This CDR3 comprises 15 residues. CDR3: CASSVRTGISYEQYF. CDR3 DNA sequence: TGTGCCAGCAGCGTTAGGACAGGTATCTCCTACGAGCAGTACTTC.

This clonotype was observed many times. The chain has TRBV7-3 and TRBJ2-6; D gene uncertain. The CDR3 has 17 amino acids. CDR1 and CDR2 from the germline V gene are SGHTA and FQGTGA. V was trimmed by 0 bases and J by 1 base, leaving 10 bases between them. CDR3 sequence reads: CASSLTGLPSGANVLTF. DNA for the CDR3: TGTGCCAGCAGCTTAACAGGGTTACCGTCTGGGGCCAACGTCCTGACTTTC.

The chain recombines TRBV6-2 or TRBV6-3 with TRBJ2-7; 11 nucleotides line up with TRBD2. J gave up 2 bases and V 7 bases, and 10 bases lay outside the gene matches. The CDR3 is 16 amino acids. Per germline, CDR1 MNHEY and CDR2 SVGEGT. CDR3 in DNA: TGTGCCAGCACCTCGGAGACTAGCGGGACCACCTACGAGCAGTACTTC. This translates into CASTSETSGTTYEQYF.